Given below is one T cell receptor (beta chain) in context. This clone was seen more than once but under ten times. Its antigen is unknown. No clone much larger than this one lies a single base away; base qualities are absent. The data originate from a study of cytomegalovirus exposure and HLA in healthy donors (dated by TCRdb to about 2017). Study-wide context: An earlier analysis of roughly 630 of the donors reported roughly 270 Gb of sequence data and 117 million unique TCR beta sequences from 150 million to 200 million T cells. An early release that covered some 640 HLA-typed donors contained around 300 gigabases of sequencing data and 85 million to 100 million unique TCR sequences. Donor age, sex, ethnicity and CMV serostatus were compiled together with the repertoire data. Rather than using new phenotypic data, the later analysis identified candidate immune exposures from TCR beta sequences and from how often those sequences occurred across donors. The study aimed to test whether cataloging public T cell receptors could reveal signatures of past pathogen exposure. To predict cytomegalovirus infection status, the study combined high-throughput TCR immunosequencing, statistical association of individual TCRs with disease status, and machine learning. The genetic ancestry cluster associated with self-reported Caucasian donors included 80% to 90% of the 300 to 400 genotyped donors. In a later genetic analysis, genome-wide SNP genotypes for about three fifths of the roughly 670 donors were used, and that subset was treated as a discovery cohort. All discovery cohort repertoires had been generated using a single sequencing platform. A later analysis re-analyzed previously published TCR beta repertoires from about 730 donors and added high-resolution HLA genotyping to study TCR occurrence patterns. An earlier analysis of 587 of the donors used high-throughput TCR beta sequencing to judge whether each TCR beta V gene segment behaved as functional or pseudogenic. A handful of DR-DQ haplotypes were treated as single units for association and clustering because of strong linkage in the cohort. The study profiled the T cell repertoires of 500 to 800 subjects by immunosequencing and related them to cytomegalovirus serostatus. In addition to the first cohort of around 670 subjects, a separate validation cohort of 130 or so different subjects was used. On average, approximately 250,000 unique TCR beta nucleotide sequences were sequenced per donor among more than 350 genotyped donors of the cohort, with roughly a sixth of those sequences being non-productive. HLA typing included class I and class II loci at four-digit resolution. The number of donors typed differed by locus, with roughly 629-640 for A, B, C, DRB1 and DQB1, around 520 for DQA1, over 600 for DPA1, and approximately 470 for DPB1.

The V and J ends are trimmed by 0 bases and 8 bases, leaving 17 bases between them. The germline V gene (reference sequence) yields SGHNT for CDR1 and YYREEE for CDR2. Inclusive of the bounding cysteine and phenylalanine, the CDR3 is 15 residues long. Just the 45-base CDR3 DNA is kept, in frame starting at base 1. Library prep was done by the immunoSEQ multiplex PCR assay. The multiplex PCR relied on a mix of 60 forward primers for TCR Vbeta segments and 13 reverse primers for TCR Jbeta segments. The CDR3 region of rearranged TCR beta genes was amplified from genomic DNA with a multiplex PCR assay. Amplified TCR beta libraries were sequenced as 87-base-pair reads on the Illumina HiSeq System. Per the original workflow: A later analysis counted approximately 74 million unique TCR beta chains across the 650 to 700 repertoires, and roughly 11 million of these chains were shared by at least two donors. A nearest-neighbor algorithm error-corrected the raw reads and collapsed the reads into unique sequences, merging closely related sequences to remove PCR and sequencing errors. To assign V, D and J gene segments, CDR3 sequences were aligned to IMGT reference sequences. For a sequence to be retained, a match of at least six nucleotides to both a V gene segment and a J gene segment was required. Rearrangements were classified as productive when the CDR3 lacked stop codons and remained in frame with V and J, and all other rearrangements were classified as non-productive. CDR3 was defined according to IMGT convention as the region running from the second conserved V-encoded cysteine to the conserved J-encoded phenylalanine. Sequences without an unambiguous match to a single V gene segment were excluded from the earlier analysis of over 500 of the donors. In an earlier analysis of roughly 600 of the donors, a V segment was called functional when productive rearrangements were above 56.7%, and segregating when the standard deviation between donors exceeded 5%. A statistical classification framework was built for diagnosing cytomegalovirus status from the catalog of TCR beta chain sequences. In a later analysis, V and J genes were assigned by comparing TCR nucleotide sequences against IMGT/GENE-DB human TR gene sequences. The TCRdist pipeline was used in a later analysis to assign CDR3 sequences and most-parsimonious VDJ recombination scenarios. In a later analysis, each TCR beta chain was defined by its CDR3 amino acid sequence together with its V-gene family, and reads without a unique V-gene family were excluded. A later analysis removed 592 highly shared, low-generation-probability nucleotide sequences to deal with suspected cross-contamination and a sequencing artifact. For each public chain, a later analysis derived a clonal expansion index from normalized ranks of inferred template counts within each repertoire. In a later analysis, generation probabilities were computed using a VDJ recombination model fitted to out-of-frame rearrangements, and the results were checked against IGoR. In a later analysis, TCR-TCR, TCR-HLA and TCR-CMV co-occurrence was scored with hypergeometric tests, and a repertoire-size bias correction was applied to TCR pairs. To estimate false discovery rates, a later analysis permuted the HLA or CMV assignments 20 times. In a later analysis, co-occurring TCRs were grouped using DBSCAN, with TCRdist sequence similarity added in when clustering inside HLA-allele-positive subsets. Repertoires with fewer than 30,000 or more than 120,000 public chains, plus five repertoires with anomalous nucleotide sharing, were excluded from co-occurrence clustering. In TCRdb, the immuneACCESS table is reduced to in-frame sequences with V and J assigned. These tables do not hold every clone; where another copy was compared, an unresolved V gene accounts for under half, and the others remain unexplained. V and J calls and clone size come straight from that table; D and trimming were deduced from the DNA. Within this sample are some 160,000 clones, with around four fifths of them counted one time only. The top ten constitute less than 4% of the sample.

The cohort comprised fewer than 750 healthy bone marrow donors. At the time of sampling, every cohort member was nominally healthy, though immune exposures that went unrecorded were likely present. The donor tested CMV seronegative and was one of the 352 seronegative cohort members. Each donor provided a peripheral blood sample, and peripheral blood mononuclear cells were used for TCR beta sequencing. Genomic DNA extraction from the blood cell samples was performed with the Qiagen DNeasy Blood Extraction Kit. On the study overall, not on this receptor specifically: Because some donors lacked HLA typing at each locus, the association tests relied only on the typed subset. For the cohort, immune exposure information was limited to CMV serostatus. A later analysis found that TCR association rates varied across HLA loci, with DRB1 alleles showing the most associated TCRs and HLA-C alleles the fewest. Three of the identified cytomegalovirus-associated TCR beta chains were confirmed in vitro to be specific for cytomegalovirus antigens. Because the 87-base-pair reads could not distinguish some IMGT-functional V segments, including TRBV6-2 and TRBV6-3, those segments were excluded. In an earlier analysis of more than 450 of the donors, most TCR beta V segments were observed in productive rearrangements about 87% or about 30% of the time, broadly matching IMGT annotations. A group of highly shared sequence variants was considered likely to be a technical artifact of the sequencing pipeline. At a false discovery rate of 0.05, a later analysis linked under 20,000 TCR beta sequences to specific HLA alleles. Roughly uniform sequencing depth across donors was assumed in presence/absence analyses, although this assumption may not hold. The classifier was reported to diagnose cytomegalovirus status with high specificity and sensitivity in both the original cohort and the validation cohort. According to a later analysis, most CMV-associated TCR beta chains appeared to be HLA-restricted, and the HLA associations seemed to be driven largely by CMV exposure. V-gene and J-gene trimming of TCR beta chains was associated with a missense DCLRE1C variant in a later genetic analysis, and the association was replicated in an independent cohort. Because counts were too low, some 17 rarely observed V segments, including chromosome 9 orphons, were excluded from the earlier analysis of a few hundred of the donors. A later analysis reported that several top co-occurrence clusters appeared linked to parvovirus B19, influenza, CMV and Epstein-Barr virus. Only TCR beta chains were sequenced in this cohort, and the absence of alpha or paired-chain data limited detectable features. In a later analysis, HLA-associated TCR beta chains were found to be more clonally expanded and to have lower generation probabilities than equally common non-associated chains. The study listed 164 TCR beta chains as associated with cytomegalovirus. According to a later genetic analysis, donors in an Asian-associated ancestry cluster had fewer N-insertions in productive TCRs than the approximately 690-donor mean. Correlated functional status among segregating V segments might reflect linkage disequilibrium, but an unknown experimental factor could not be ruled out. The authors suggested that the approach could potentially be generalized to other disease states and immunological phenotypes. A further reported finding was that TCR beta sequences accurately predicted the HLA-A and HLA-B alleles for most subjects in the first cohort. Strong co-occurrence of HLA alleles, especially DR and DQ, made assigning TCR associations to individual alleles difficult. Most TCR sequences were observed very rarely across donors, whereas some public TCRs were present in many individuals.

The receptor comes from a male donor in good health and CMV-seronegative. Sequenced input: PBMCs. The chain is assembled from TRBV5-4 and TRBJ1-2, with a weak D call of TRBD1 (6 bases match). The CDR3: CASSLEDSVIEGYTF. The nucleotides read TGTGCCAGCAGCTTGGAGGACAGTGTCATTGAGGGCTACACCTTC. Full variable domain (CDR3 extended with the reference TRBV5-4 and TRBJ1-2 proteins): ETGVTQSPTHLIKTRGQQVTLRCSSQSGHNTVSWYQQALGQGPQFIFQYYREEENGRGNFPPRFSGLQFPNYSSELNVNALELDDSALYLCASSLEDSVIEGYTFGSGTRLTVV.